The clone carrying this T cell receptor beta chain was detected a few times. Its antigen is currently unknown. Time point in this sample: pre-sensitization, week 0. Described treatment: therapeutic diphenylcyclopropenone sensitization with weekly scalp DPC. Each CDR3 protein gets one entry after TCRdb re-called the RACE reads with MiXCR. The data hold under 200,000 distinct CDR3 sequences, with around 30% observed a single time. Germline CDR1 SGHRS, CDR2 YFSETQ. Trimming shortened V by 5 bases and J by 4 bases, and 10 bases separated the two germline ends. The CDR3 contains 12 residues. The data belong to a study of human T cells and chemical hapten exposure. At the level of the study: Per-sample TCR yields varied mainly from small pooled library volume differences. Study conclusions and caveats: DPC sensitization produced no change in TCRs with frequency above 1 in 1000.

The rearrangement links TRBV5-1 to TRBJ2-7; perhaps TRBD2 as D (5 bases). The TCR originated in a woman between 25 and 40 years old with alopecia areata. Some clones in this sample may be carry-over from other donors' samples. This specimen was whole blood, taken in connection with sensitization to the hapten diphenylcyclopropenone (DPC). The CDR3 DNA is TGCGCCAGCAGATCAGAGGGTTACGAGCAGTACTTC. Amino acid sequence: CASRSEGYEQYF.